This T cell receptor beta chain originates from a study of blood T cell repertoires in COVID-19. Whole-study context: Sites in the United States, Italy and Spain provided acute and convalescent COVID-19 samples. PBMCs, B-cell-depleted T cells, or T cells were the source of the cDNA or gDNA that made up the material.

CDR1 is KGHSH and CDR2 is LQKENI in the germline V gene. CDR3 length: 15 residues. Trimming left V 3 bases short and J 0 bases short, with 10 bases between. In the original workflow: Amplification from reference gene primers served as the basis for estimated nucleated cell counts. Sequencing was performed with immunoSEQ multiplex PCR; in TCRdb, only in-frame clones are kept and a portion is missing. V, J and clone size were drawn from that table, and D and trimming were deduced from the DNA. The data show approximately 340,000 clones, more than 70% seen once. Sequenced: peripheral blood. The V and J genes are TRBV18 and TRBJ2-3; the D gene is possibly TRBD2 (6 bases). This TCR was recovered from a man in his thirties or forties with active or convalescent COVID-19. The CDR3 DNA reads TGTGCCAGCTCACCGGAGGGGCCCAGCACAGATACGCAGTATTTT. Amino acid sequence: CASSPEGPSTDTQYF.